The rows below give T cell receptor beta chains drawn from one sample of a study of PD-1 blockade in classical Hodgkin lymphoma. Profiling relied on immunoSEQ multiplex PCR, and the TCRdb table lists in-frame clones only, not all of them. The profile shows about 50,000 clones, around 76% of them singletons. The starting material was peripheral blood mononuclear cells (PBMCs), obtained before the fourth cycle of nivolumab. The source is a human donor with classical Hodgkin lymphoma. Each CDR3 is given with its conserved first and last residue. Each record gives: clone size, V gene, D gene, J gene, CDR3 protein, CDR3 DNA. D genes are given only for firm matches. Some rows mark clone size as missing; the rest say once, few, many or name a class of expanded clone.

>.|TRBV2|.|TRBJ1-2
CASRVGGGSRNYTF
TGTGCCAGCAGAGTAGGTGGCGGCAGTCGAAACTACACCTTC
>once|TRBV5-1|.|TRBJ1-4
CASSDTPTNEKLFF
TGCGCCAGCAGCGACACCCCAACTAATGAAAAACTGTTTTTT
>.|TRBV5-5|.|TRBJ2-3
CASSWRRDTQYF
TGTGCCAGCAGCTGGCGAAGGGATACGCAGTATTTT
>few|TRBV2|TRBD2|TRBJ2-6
CASSGLAGVVAGANVLTF
TGTGCCAGCAGTGGACTAGCGGGAGTAGTGGCCGGGGCCAACGTCCTGACTTTC
>.|TRBV7-2|TRBD1|TRBJ2-5
CASSFSRGETQYF
TGTGCCAGCAGCTTTAGCAGGGGGGAGACCCAGTACTTC
>few|TRBV29-1|.|TRBJ2-1
CSVDPPQYNEQFF
TGCAGCGTTGACCCCCCGCAATACAATGAGCAGTTCTTC
>few|TRBV28|TRBD2|TRBJ2-7
CASSPPRSMGLAAYEQYF
TGTGCCAGCAGTCCACCCAGGTCCATGGGACTAGCGGCCTACGAGCAGTACTTC
>.|TRBV11-2|.|TRBJ2-7
CASSYGPTYEQYF
TGTGCCAGCAGCTACGGACCTACCTACGAGCAGTACTTC
>.|TRBV27|.|TRBJ2-7
CASSPLLGNAGEQYF
TGTGCCAGCAGCCCTCTTCTGGGTAATGCGGGCGAGCAGTACTTC
>.|TRBV6-1|TRBD1|TRBJ2-7
CASSWDRGNYEQYF
TGTGCCAGCAGTTGGGACAGGGGGAACTACGAGCAGTACTTC
>few|TRBV30|.|TRBJ1-1
CAWSVRTHGEAFF
TGTGCCTGGAGTGTACGGACCCATGGTGAAGCTTTCTTT
>.|TRBV5-1|TRBD1|TRBJ1-1
CASSFSGDSTEAFF
TGCGCCAGCAGCTTCTCCGGGGACAGCACTGAAGCTTTCTTT
>.|TRBV5-4|.|TRBJ2-2
CASSARNTGELFF
TGTGCCAGCAGCGCGCGGAACACCGGGGAGCTGTTTTTT
>.|TRBV29-1|.|TRBJ1-2
CSVSGEWNYGYTF
TGCAGCGTGTCGGGCGAGTGGAACTATGGCTACACCTTC
>.|TRBV28|.|TRBJ2-5
CASSTGSSGRETQYF
TGTGCCAGCAGTACTGGGTCCTCCGGACGAGAGACCCAGTACTTC
>once|TRBV21-1|.|TRBJ1-1
CASSKGPRGSANGMNTEAFF
TGTGCCAGCAGCAAAGGCCCCCGGGGGTCGGCCAACGGGATGAACACTGAAGCTTTCTTT
>once|TRBV19|.|TRBJ2-1
CASRQGSSGEQFF
TGTGCCAGTAGACAGGGTAGTTCCGGTGAGCAGTTCTTC
>few|TRBV5-1|TRBD2|TRBJ2-5
CASSLGLAEYQETQYF
TGCGCCAGCAGCTTGGGACTAGCGGAGTACCAAGAGACCCAGTACTTC
>.|TRBV2|.|TRBJ2-4
CASSAAAGFIQYF
TGTGCCAGCAGCGCGGCGGCTGGGTTCATTCAGTACTTC
>.|TRBV7-3|.|TRBJ2-7
CASSLSSEQYF
TGTGCCAGCAGCCTCAGTTCTGAGCAGTACTTC
>.|TRBV6-5|.|TRBJ2-7
CVSSPSDGYEQYF
TGTGTCAGCAGTCCCTCGGACGGCTACGAGCAGTACTTC
>.|TRBV5-1|TRBD1|TRBJ1-6
CASSLASDRGTPLHF
TGCGCCAGCAGCTTGGCCTCGGACAGGGGTACACCCCTCCACTTT